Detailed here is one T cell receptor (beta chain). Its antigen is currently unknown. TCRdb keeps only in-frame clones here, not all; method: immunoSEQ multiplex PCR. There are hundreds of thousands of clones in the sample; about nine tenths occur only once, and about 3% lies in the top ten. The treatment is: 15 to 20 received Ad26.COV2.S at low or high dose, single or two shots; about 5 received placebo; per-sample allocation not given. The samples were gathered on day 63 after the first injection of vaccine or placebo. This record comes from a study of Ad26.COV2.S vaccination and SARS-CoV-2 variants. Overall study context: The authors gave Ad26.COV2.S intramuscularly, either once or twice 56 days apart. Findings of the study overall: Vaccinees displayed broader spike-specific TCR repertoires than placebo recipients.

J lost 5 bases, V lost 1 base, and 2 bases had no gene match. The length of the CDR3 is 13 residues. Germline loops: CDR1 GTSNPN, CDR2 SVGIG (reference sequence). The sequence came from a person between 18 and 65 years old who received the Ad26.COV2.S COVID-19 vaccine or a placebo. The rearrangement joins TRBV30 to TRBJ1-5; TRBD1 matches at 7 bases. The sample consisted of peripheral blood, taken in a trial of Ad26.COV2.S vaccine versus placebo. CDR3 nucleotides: TGTGCCTGGAGTGGAGGGGGCGATCAGCCCCAGCATTTT. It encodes CAWSGGGDQPQHF.